These 25 T cell receptor beta chains were all obtained from the same sample, sequenced in a study of shared clonotypes between healthy human individuals. Sequencing was performed with immunoSEQ multiplex PCR; in TCRdb, only in-frame clones are kept and a portion is missing. The sample yields roughly 2.5 million clones, roughly 92% seen once. Material for sequencing was naive CD4+ T cells sorted from blood. Described subset: CD45RA+ positively selected. These receptors were collected from a man between 18 and 35 years old in good health.

This clone was seen just once. The V gene is TRBV5-1, the J gene TRBJ2-3; no reliable D call. The V and J ends lost 4 bases and 2 bases respectively, with 14 bases between them. The germline V gene encodes CDR1 SGHRS and CDR2 YFSETQ. CDR3 length: 15 residues. As DNA, the CDR3 is TGCGCCAGCAGCGGCTCGAAGACGTCCACAGATACGCAGTATTTT. Its protein is CASSGSKTSTDTQYF.

The genes are TRBV29-1 and TRBJ2-5, with a tentative D call TRBD1 (5 bases). Trimming shortened V by 1 base and J by 4 bases, and 22 bases separated the two germline ends. This CDR3 spans 17 amino acids. The germline V gene encodes CDR1 SQVTM and CDR2 ANQGSEA. The CDR3 nucleotides read TGCAGCGTTGAAGTGTTTAGGTCGGCAGGGTGGCCAGAGACCCAGTACTTC. Protein product: CSVEVFRSAGWPETQYF.

V usage is TRBV11-2 and J usage is TRBJ2-2, with TRBD2 matching over 13 bases. Looked up from germline, CDR1 is SGHAT and CDR2 is FQNNGV. CDR3 length: 19 residues. Germline trimming cut 5 bases from V and 6 bases from J; bases unmatched to any gene: 15. The CDR3 DNA is TGTGCCAGCAGCCCCGTTCCGGGACTAGCGGGGTCCCGCGCCGGGGAGCTGTTTTTT. Protein product: CASSPVPGLAGSRAGELFF.

Only a few counts were recorded for this clone. The rearrangement links TRBV19 to TRBJ1-6; tentative D call: TRBD1 (5 bases). Trimming cost V 3 bases and J 6 bases, with 15 bases left between them. Per the germline V gene, CDR1 is LNHDA and CDR2 is SQIVND (reference sequence). The CDR3 spans 16 residues. This chain's CDR3 is CASSIARGAGNSPLHF. CDR3 in DNA: TGTGCCAGTAGTATCGCACGGGGCGCAGGTAATTCACCCCTCCACTTT.

In DNA form, the CDR3 reads TGCGCCAGCAGCCAAAAAGGGGGGACCTTTGAGACCCAGTACTTC. Residues: CASSQKGGTFETQYF. The V call is TRBV4-3, the J call TRBJ2-5; possibly TRBD1 or TRBD2 for D (6 bases each). The CDR3 is 15 amino acids. Germline-derived CDR1 and CDR2 are LGHNA and YSLEER. Trimming left V 2 bases short and J 5 bases short, with 15 bases between.

This chain connects TRBV15 to TRBJ2-6; D gene unclear. The CDR3 runs 15 residues. The germline V and J ends were trimmed by 1 base and 4 bases, with 8 bases remaining between them. Germline loops: CDR1 LNHNV, CDR2 YYDKDF (reference sequence). In DNA, the CDR3 is TGTGCCACCAGCAGAGGTCAGACCGGGGCCAACGTCCTGACTTTC. It translates to CATSRGQTGANVLTF.

The V and J genes are TRBV10-3 and TRBJ2-2; D gene uncertain. Germline values: CDR1 ENHRY, CDR2 SYGVKD. The CDR3 sequence is 13 residues long. Trimming took off 2 bases at V and 5 bases at J, with 6 bases between the two ends. The CDR3: CAISERVTGELFF. CDR3 DNA: TGTGCCATCAGTGAGCGGGTGACCGGGGAGCTGTTTTTT.

V usage is TRBV7-3 and J usage is TRBJ2-2; D is perhaps TRBD2 (6 bases). The germline CDR1 and CDR2 sequences are SGHTA and FQGTGA. Trimming took off 5 bases at V and 8 bases at J, with 15 bases between the two ends. The CDR3 sequence is 14 residues long. The CDR3 nucleotides read TGTGCCAGCAGCGGTGTTAGCGGAACAGGGGAGCTGTTTTTT. Translation gives CASSGVSGTGELFF.

The rearrangement uses TRBV9 and TRBJ1-4, with unresolved D. The germline CDR1 and CDR2 sequences are SGDLS and YYNGEE. Trimming took 4 bases from V and 7 from J, leaving 17 bases between them. This CDR3 contains 15 residues. CDR3 DNA: TGTGCCAGCAGCCTGTATGGCGCCCAGGCTGAAAAACTGTTTTTT. Translating gives CASSLYGAQAEKLFF.

This chain uses TRBV5-4 with TRBJ1-1; D might be TRBD1 (5 bases). Germline V gene data show CDR1 as SGHNT and CDR2 as YYREEE (reference sequence). CDR3 length: 16 residues. With 2 bases removed from V and 0 bases from J, the gap between germline ends came to 14 bases. CDR3 protein: CASSFRARAMNTEAFF. The CDR3 DNA is TGTGCCAGCAGCTTTAGGGCCAGGGCCATGAACACTGAAGCTTTCTTT.

This rearrangement joins TRBV30 to TRBJ2-1; D tentatively reads TRBD1 or TRBD2 (5 bases each). Trimming left V 2 bases short and J 10 bases short, with 21 bases between. Germline CDR1 is GTSNPN and CDR2 is SVGIG (reference sequence). This CDR3 has 15 residues. DNA of the CDR3: TGTGCCTGGAGTCCGCACCGGGGCAGCCATGGAGAGCAGTTCTTC. This sequence encodes CAWSPHRGSHGEQFF. The whole variable domain, filled in from reference TRBV30 and TRBJ2-1, reads SQTIHQWPATLVQPVGSPLSLECTVEGTSNPNLYWYRQAAGRGLQLLFYSVGIGQISSEVPQNLSASRPQDRQFILSSKKLLLSDSGFYLCAWSPHRGSHGEQFFGPGTRLTVL.

The chain recombines TRBV27 with TRBJ1-2, with 10 bases identical to TRBD1. Germline CDR1 reads MNHEY; CDR2 reads SMNVEV (reference sequence). V shed 7 bases, J shed 6 bases, and the junction held 14 bases outside the gene matches. The CDR3 runs to 16 residues. In DNA, the CDR3 is TGTGCCAGCACCCTGGCATCGGGACAGGGGATAAATGGCTACACCTTC. Translated, it gives CASTLASGQGINGYTF.

Notes on this clone: The same CDR3 arises from other DNA sequences in this sample as well. This chain connects TRBV5-1 to TRBJ1-5; no reliable D call. Trimming took 0 bases from V and 8 from J, leaving 12 bases between them. The CDR3 runs 14 residues. CDR1 and CDR2 from the germline V gene are SGHRS and YFSETQ. The CDR3: CASSLEGGREPQHF. For the CDR3, the DNA is TGCGCCAGCAGCTTGGAGGGAGGGAGGGAGCCCCAGCATTTT. Full variable domain (missing parts from reference TRBV5-1 and TRBJ1-5): KAGVTQTPRYLIKTRGQQVTLSCSPISGHRSVSWYQQTPGQGLQFLFEYFSETQRNKGNFPGRFSGRQFSNSRSEMNVSTLELGDSALYLCASSLEGGREPQHFGDGTRLSIL.

Points on this clone: Other DNA sequences in the same sample also yield this CDR3. V gene TRBV7-9 combines with J gene TRBJ2-5, with D tentatively TRBD1 or TRBD2 (6 bases each). CDR3 length: 14 amino acids. Trimming shortened V by 0 bases and J by 4 bases, and 9 bases separated the two germline ends. The germline V gene has CDR1 SEHNR and CDR2 FQNEAQ (reference sequence). The CDR3 reads CASSLAGGTETQYF. DNA for the CDR3: TGTGCCAGCAGCTTAGCGGGGGGCACAGAGACCCAGTACTTC.

The chain combines TRBV4-3 with TRBJ1-4; 8 nucleotides align to TRBD1. Germline values: CDR1 LGHNA, CDR2 YSLEER. The CDR3 contains 13 residues. Trimming took 1 base from V and 9 from J; bases not matched to a gene: 1. The CDR3 loop is CASSQARGQKLFF. In DNA, the CDR3 is TGCGCCAGCAGCCAAGCCAGGGGGCAAAAACTGTTTTTT.

There are a few counts of this clone. Other DNA sequences from this sample encode an identical CDR3 as well. J is TRBJ1-2 and V is TRBV28; D is possibly TRBD1 (6 bases). Germline CDR1 and CDR2: MDHEN and SYDVKM. This CDR3 spans 12 amino acids. Deletions cut 5 bases from V and 5 bases from J, with 9 bases between. The CDR3 protein is CASSRTGYGYTF. For the CDR3, the DNA is TGTGCCAGCAGTAGAACAGGGTATGGCTACACCTTC.

The chain employs TRBV29-1 and TRBJ2-7, with D perhaps assigned TRBD1 or TRBD2 (6 bases each). This CDR3 spans 11 amino acids. The ends were cut back, 5 bases at V and 5 bases at J, with 10 bases in the middle. Germline V lookup: CDR1 SQVTM, CDR2 ANQGSEA. The CDR3: CSVRRGDEQYF. The CDR3 DNA reads TGCAGCGTTAGGAGGGGGGACGAGCAGTACTTC.

The chain has TRBV5-1 and TRBJ2-7; TRBD2 agrees at 8 bases. The CDR3 covers 17 residues. J was trimmed by 4 bases and V by 0 bases; bases with no gene match: 12. Germline assignment: CDR1 SGHRS and CDR2 YFSETQ. The CDR3 sequence is CASSLAISAGGKYEQYF. CDR3 coding DNA: TGCGCCAGCAGCTTGGCTATATCTGCGGGGGGCAAATACGAGCAGTACTTC.

Remarks on this clone: The junction departs from germline at one end; a sequencing error may be responsible. V gene TRBV6-6 combines with J gene TRBJ2-2; D gene unclear. The CDR3 sequence is 15 residues long. CDR1 is MNHNY and CDR2 is SVGAGI in the germline V gene (reference sequence). DNA of the CDR3: TGTGCCAGCAGTGACTCGCGGACCATGTCCGGGGAGCTGTTTTTT. Translation: CASSDSRTMSGELFF.

This chain uses TRBV7-2 with TRBJ2-1; 8 nucleotides agree with TRBD2. Germline V gene data show CDR1 as SGHTA and CDR2 as FQGNSA. The CDR3 totals 15 residues. After removal of 4 bases from V and 3 bases from J, the junction contained 5 bases not matched to a gene. This CDR3 is CASSSGTRSYNEQFF. Here the CDR3 DNA reads TGTGCCAGCAGCTCCGGGACTAGGAGCTACAATGAGCAGTTCTTC.

The rearrangement uses TRBV29-1 and TRBJ2-6; D is ambiguous. This CDR3 contains 14 residues. Between the trimmed V and J ends, which lost 4 bases and 2 bases, there was a span of 9 bases. Germline V gene sequence: CDR1 SQVTM, CDR2 ANQGSEA. The CDR3 spells CSVGFTPGANVLTF. In DNA form, the CDR3 reads TGCAGCGTTGGGTTCACCCCTGGGGCCAACGTCCTGACTTTC. Full variable domain (remainder filled in from reference TRBV29-1 and TRBJ2-6): SAVISQKPSRDICQRGTSLTIQCQVDSQVTMMFWYRQQPGQSLTLIATANQGSEATYESGFVIDKFPISRPNLTFSTLTVSNMSPEDSSIYLCSVGFTPGANVLTFGAGSRLTVL.

The chain is built from TRBV27 and TRBJ1-6; 8 bases align to TRBD1. The CDR3 has 14 amino acids. The germline V gene encodes CDR1 MNHEY and CDR2 SMNVEV (reference sequence). Losses at the gene ends were 6 bases for V and 5 bases for J; bases not matched to a gene: 3. The CDR3 here is CASRPGQDNSPLHF. CDR3 nucleotides: TGTGCCAGCAGGCCGGGACAGGATAATTCACCCCTCCACTTT.

The chain recombines TRBV6-5 with TRBJ1-2, with 8 bases identical to TRBD1. Trimming removed 5 bases from V and 7 bases from J; junction bases left unmatched: 12. The V gene's germline CDR1 is MNHEY and CDR2 SVGAGI. The CDR3 loop spans 15 amino acids. The CDR3 bases are TGTGCCAGCAGTCGAACCCAGGGGGCGAGAAGTGGCTACACCTTC. Its protein is CASSRTQGARSGYTF.

The J gene is TRBJ1-6, the V gene TRBV28; 7 nucleotides line up with TRBD1. The CDR3 has 15 amino acids. CDR1 is MDHEN, CDR2 SYDVKM, per germline. V was clipped by 4 bases and J by 5 bases; unmatched bases: 5. CDR3 DNA sequence: TGTGCCAGCAGTTATCGACAGGGTAATAATTCACCCCTCCACTTT. Residues: CASSYRQGNNSPLHF.

The chain recombines TRBV5-1 with TRBJ1-1; D gene unclear. CDR1 is SGHRS, CDR2 YFSETQ, per germline. This CDR3 spans 14 amino acids. V lost 1 base and J lost 5, with 12 bases in between. CDR3 coding DNA: TGCGCCAGCAGCTTGAGCACAGTTGGGACTGAAGCTTTCTTT. Residues: CASSLSTVGTEAFF.